Below are 3 T cell receptor beta chains sequenced from a single sample in a study of T cell responses to AZD1222 COVID-19 vaccine. Some clones are missing from TCRdb's copy, which holds only in-frame ones; the method was immunoSEQ multiplex PCR. The sample lists about 56,000 clones, 70% to 90% seen once, with around 16% in the top ten. The source was peripheral blood, collected on day 0 of AZD1222 vaccination. These receptors were taken from an adult in good health.

J is TRBJ2-3 and V is TRBV18; D might be TRBD2 (6 bases). Germline V gene sequence: CDR1 KGHSH, CDR2 LQKENI. The V end was cut by 0 bases, the J end by 1 base, with 11 bases between. CDR3 length: 16 amino acids. As DNA, the CDR3 is TGTGCCAGCTCACCACCCGGCGGGGTTGGCACAGATACGCAGTATTTT. Encoded protein: CASSPPGGVGTDTQYF.

V and J are TRBV5-1 and TRBJ1-6, with D perhaps TRBD1 (6 bases). This CDR3 contains 20 residues. In germline, CDR1 is SGHRS, CDR2 YFSETQ. Trimming left V 4 bases short and J 9 bases short, with 32 bases between. The CDR3 sequence: CASSLAPRGTSAALISPLHF. CDR3 coding DNA: TGCGCCAGCAGCCTGGCACCGAGGGGGACGTCGGCCGCCCTAATTTCACCCCTCCACTTT.

The chain is built from TRBV18 and TRBJ2-7; TRBD1 matches at 8 bases. With V trimmed by 6 bases and J by 2 bases, 12 bases remained unmatched. The CDR3 sequence is 16 residues long. CDR1 and CDR2 from the germline V gene are KGHSH and LQKENI. The CDR3 DNA reads TGTGCCAGCTCCTCCCGGACAGGGCAGAACGCCTACGAGCAGTACTTC. Translating gives CASSSRTGQNAYEQYF.